This T cell receptor beta chain was captured in a study of cytomegalovirus exposure and HLA in healthy donors. Study observations and caveats: A subsequent analysis found that TCR clusters from the first cohort also tended to co-occur in the roughly 120 validation repertoires, with about 93% of cluster scores above 0.

Worth noting for this clone: Its antigen is still unknown.

J gave up 0 bases and V 3 bases, and 3 bases lay outside the gene matches. CDR1 and CDR2 from the germline V gene are LNHNV and YYDKDF (reference sequence). The CDR3 consists of 16 residues. The method was immunoSEQ multiplex PCR; TCRdb's version includes in-frame clones alone and lacks a portion of them. This sample yields approximately 270,000 clones, of which around 91% are seen a single time; under 0.4% belongs to the top ten. Sequencing used PBMCs. This sequence originates from a woman aged 18-30 years in good health and CMV-seronegative. The V and J genes are TRBV15 and TRBJ2-3; TRBD2 matches 10 bases. This CDR3 reads CATSSPLAGSTDTQYF. The CDR3 nucleotides read TGTGCCACCAGCAGCCCACTAGCGGGAAGCACAGATACGCAGTATTTT. The whole variable domain, filled in from reference TRBV15 and TRBJ2-3, reads DAMVIQNPRYQVTQFGKPVTLSCSQTLNHNVMYWYQQKSSQAPKLLFHYYDKDFNNEADTPDNFQSRRPNTSFCFLDIRSPGLGDTAMYLCATSSPLAGSTDTQYFGPGTRLTVL.